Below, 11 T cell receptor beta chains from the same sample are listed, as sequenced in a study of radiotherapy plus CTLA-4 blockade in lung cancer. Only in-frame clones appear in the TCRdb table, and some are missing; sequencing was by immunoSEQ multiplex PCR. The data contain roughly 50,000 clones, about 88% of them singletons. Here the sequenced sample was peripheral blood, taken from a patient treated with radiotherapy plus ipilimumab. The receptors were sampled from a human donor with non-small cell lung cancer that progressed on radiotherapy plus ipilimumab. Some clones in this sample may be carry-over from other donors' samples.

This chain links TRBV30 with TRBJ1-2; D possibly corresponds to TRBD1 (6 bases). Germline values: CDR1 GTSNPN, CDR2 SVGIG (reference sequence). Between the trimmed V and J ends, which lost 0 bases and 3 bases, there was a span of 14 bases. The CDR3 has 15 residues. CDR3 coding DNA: TGTGCCTGGAGTGTACAGTCGGGACAATACTATGGCTACACCTTC. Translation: CAWSVQSGQYYGYTF.

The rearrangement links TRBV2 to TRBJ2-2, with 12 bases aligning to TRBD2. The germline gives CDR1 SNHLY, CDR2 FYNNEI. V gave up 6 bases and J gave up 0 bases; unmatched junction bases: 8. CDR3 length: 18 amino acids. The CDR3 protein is CASRPILAGGTNTGELFF. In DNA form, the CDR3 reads TGTGCCAGCAGACCCATACTAGCGGGGGGAACGAACACCGGGGAGCTGTTTTTT.

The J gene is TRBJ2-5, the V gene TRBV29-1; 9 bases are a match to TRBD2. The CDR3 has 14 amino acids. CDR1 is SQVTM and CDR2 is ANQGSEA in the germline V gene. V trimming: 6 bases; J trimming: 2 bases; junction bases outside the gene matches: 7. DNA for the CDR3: TGCAGCGTGAGTGCGACTAGCGGACAAGAGACCCAGTACTTC. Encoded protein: CSVSATSGQETQYF.

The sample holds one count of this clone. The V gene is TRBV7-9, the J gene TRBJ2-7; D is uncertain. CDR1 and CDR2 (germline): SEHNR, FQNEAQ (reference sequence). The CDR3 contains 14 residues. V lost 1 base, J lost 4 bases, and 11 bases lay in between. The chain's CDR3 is CASSLGSETYEQYF. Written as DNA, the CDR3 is TGTGCCAGCAGCTTAGGAAGTGAAACATACGAGCAGTACTTC.

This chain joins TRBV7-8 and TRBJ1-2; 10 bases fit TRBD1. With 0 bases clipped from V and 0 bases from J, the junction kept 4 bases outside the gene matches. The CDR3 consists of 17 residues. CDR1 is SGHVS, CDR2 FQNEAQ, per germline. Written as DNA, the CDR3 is TGTGCCAGCAGCTTAGCTCGGACAGGGGGTACTAACTATGGCTACACCTTC. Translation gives CASSLARTGGTNYGYTF.

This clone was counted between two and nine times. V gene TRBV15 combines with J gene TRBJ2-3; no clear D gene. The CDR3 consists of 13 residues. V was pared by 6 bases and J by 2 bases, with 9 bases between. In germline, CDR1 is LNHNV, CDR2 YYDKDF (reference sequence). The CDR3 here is CATSSTVTDTQYF. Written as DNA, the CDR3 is TGTGCCACCAGTTCGACTGTCACAGATACGCAGTATTTT. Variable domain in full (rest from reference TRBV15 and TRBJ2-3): DAMVIQNPRYQVTQFGKPVTLSCSQTLNHNVMYWYQQKSSQAPKLLFHYYDKDFNNEADTPDNFQSRRPNTSFCFLDIRSPGLGDTAMYLCATSSTVTDTQYFGPGTRLTVL.

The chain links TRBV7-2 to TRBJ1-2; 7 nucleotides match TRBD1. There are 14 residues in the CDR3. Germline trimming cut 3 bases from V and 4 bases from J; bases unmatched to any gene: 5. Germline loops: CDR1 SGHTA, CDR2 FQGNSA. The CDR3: CASSLGPGGYGYTF. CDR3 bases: TGTGCCAGCAGCTTGGGGCCAGGGGGCTATGGCTACACCTTC.

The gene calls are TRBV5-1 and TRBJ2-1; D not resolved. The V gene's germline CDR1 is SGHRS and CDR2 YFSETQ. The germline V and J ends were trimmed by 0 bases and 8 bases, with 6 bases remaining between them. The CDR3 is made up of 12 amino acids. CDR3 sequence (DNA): TGCGCCAGCAGCTTGGCGGGTGATGAGCAGTTCTTC. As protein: CASSLAGDEQFF.

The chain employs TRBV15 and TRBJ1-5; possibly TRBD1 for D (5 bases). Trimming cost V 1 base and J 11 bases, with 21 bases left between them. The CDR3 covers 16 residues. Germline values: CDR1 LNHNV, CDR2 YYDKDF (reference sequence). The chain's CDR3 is CATSRGGTGAHAAQHF. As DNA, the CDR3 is TGTGCCACCAGCAGAGGCGGAACAGGAGCCCACGCGGCCCAGCATTTT. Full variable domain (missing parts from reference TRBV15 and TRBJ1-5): DAMVIQNPRYQVTQFGKPVTLSCSQTLNHNVMYWYQQKSSQAPKLLFHYYDKDFNNEADTPDNFQSRRPNTSFCFLDIRSPGLGDTAMYLCATSRGGTGAHAAQHFGDGTRLSIL.

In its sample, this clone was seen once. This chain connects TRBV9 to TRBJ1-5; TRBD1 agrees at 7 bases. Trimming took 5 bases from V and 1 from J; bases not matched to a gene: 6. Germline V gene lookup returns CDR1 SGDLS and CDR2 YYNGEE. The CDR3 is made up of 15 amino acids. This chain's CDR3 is CASSAGTASNQPQHF. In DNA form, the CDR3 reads TGTGCCAGCAGTGCCGGGACAGCAAGCAATCAGCCCCAGCATTTT.

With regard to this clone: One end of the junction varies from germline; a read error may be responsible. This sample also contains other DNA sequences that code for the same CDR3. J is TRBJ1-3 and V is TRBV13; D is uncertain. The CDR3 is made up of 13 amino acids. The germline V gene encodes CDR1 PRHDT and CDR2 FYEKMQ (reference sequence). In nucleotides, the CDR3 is TGCGCCAGCAGCTTAGACCCCCGGAACACCATATATTTT. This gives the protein CASSLDPRNTIYF.